This T cell receptor beta chain was found in a study of tumor-infiltrating lymphocytes in primary liver carcinoma. The overall study: Each of the growths was stage T1-T3 N0M0, extending about 4.2 to 11 cm across.

Starting material of 400 to 600 ng total RNA yielded TCR beta cDNA via a constant-region primer. The TCR beta library was amplified through three nested multiplex PCR rounds in a modified ARM-PCR procedure. Rounds one and two of PCR, each of 10 to 11 cycles, were primed with TRBV1-TRBV30 forward primers and a C-beta reverse primer. In TCRdb, the multiplex PCR reads were re-called with MiXCR into one record per CDR3 protein. The sample holds some 100,000 distinct CDR3 sequences; about 62% are singletons and the top ten take more than 10%. With regard to this clonotype: Compared with germline, one end of the junction differs, possibly owing to a read error.

CDR3 length equals 15 residues. The germline V gene encodes CDR1 LGHNA and CDR2 YNFKEQ. Co-extraction yielded RNA and DNA from approximately 22-30 mg of unsorted bulk tissue. Every tumor contributed samples taken at five separate regions. V and J are TRBV4-2 and TRBJ2-3; D may match TRBD1 or TRBD2 (6 bases each). This TCR derives from a woman aged 55-75 years with primary liver carcinoma and hepatitis B virus infection. The sample was liver tumor tissue from sampling region 2. The subset: tumor region T2, inferior pole. Here the CDR3 DNA reads TGTACCAGCAGCCCGGTAGTGGAGGGGGCAGATACGCAGTATTTT. It encodes CTSSPVVEGADTQYF.